This TCR beta chain originates from a study of blood T cell repertoires in COVID-19. Study summary: The United States, Italy and Spain supplied acute and convalescent COVID-19 samples. T cells, B-cell-depleted T cells, or PBMCs supplied cDNA or gDNA.

CDR1 and CDR2 (germline): SGHVS, FQNEAQ. CDR3 length equals 18 residues. V lost 3 bases, J lost 0 bases, and 20 bases lay in between. Original processing methods: Amplification of reference gene primers provided the estimated nucleated cell counts. Profiling relied on immunoSEQ multiplex PCR, and the TCRdb table lists in-frame clones only, not all of them. The V and J calls and clone size are taken from that table; D and trimming were inferred from the DNA. Among 140,000 or so clones listed, 78% were seen once. The sequenced material came from peripheral blood. The J gene is TRBJ1-1, the V gene TRBV7-8; D possibly corresponds to TRBD1 (5 bases). This clonotype was sampled from a woman aged 60-75 years with acute or convalescent COVID-19. The CDR3 DNA sequence: TGTGCCAGCAGCTTTGTCCACGAACAATGGGGGGTGAACACTGAAGCTTTCTTT. Translated: CASSFVHEQWGVNTEAFF.